This T cell receptor beta chain was documented in a study of cytomegalovirus exposure and HLA in healthy donors. V gave up 4 bases and J gave up 7 bases; unmatched junction bases: 10. CDR1 is LGHNA and CDR2 is YSLEER in the germline V gene. The CDR3 spans 16 residues. Amplification used 60 Vbeta primers and 13 Jbeta primers. Assay used: immunoSEQ multiplex PCR; TCRdb lists only in-frame clones, some missing. Here the sample spans under 150,000 clones, approximately 90% being singletons. Findings of the study overall: The number of N-insertions in an Asian-associated ancestry cluster was reportedly below the approximately 600-donor mean in a later analysis. No immune exposure information besides CMV serostatus was available.

By its share, this clone is large. Its antigen is unknown. V is TRBV4-3 and J is TRBJ1-4; TRBD1 matches at 9 bases. The receptor was derived from a woman in her 30s in good health and CMV-seronegative. Sequencing input: PBMCs. Here the CDR3 DNA reads TGCGCCAGCAGCCGAGACTCCGGGACAGGGAGTGAAAAACTGTTTTTT. As protein: CASSRDSGTGSEKLFF.